The source of this T cell receptor (beta chain) is a study of shared clonotypes between healthy human individuals. The germline CDR1 and CDR2 sequences are SGHAT and FQNNGV. The CDR3 is made up of 15 amino acids. With 1 base removed from V and 1 base from J, the gap between germline ends came to 11 bases. The data were produced by immunoSEQ multiplex PCR, yet TCRdb's version contains in-frame clones alone and is incomplete. The repertoire holds some 500,000 clones, roughly 78% seen once, with about 12% in the top ten. Sample: PBMCs. This receptor was identified in a woman aged 40 to 55 in good health. Some clones in this sample may be carry-over from other donors' samples. The V and J genes are TRBV11-2 and TRBJ2-7; weak D call: TRBD1 (5 bases). Here the CDR3 reads CASSLVPDSSYEQYF. The CDR3 DNA reads as TGTGCCAGCAGCTTAGTGCCCGACAGTTCCTACGAGCAGTACTTC.